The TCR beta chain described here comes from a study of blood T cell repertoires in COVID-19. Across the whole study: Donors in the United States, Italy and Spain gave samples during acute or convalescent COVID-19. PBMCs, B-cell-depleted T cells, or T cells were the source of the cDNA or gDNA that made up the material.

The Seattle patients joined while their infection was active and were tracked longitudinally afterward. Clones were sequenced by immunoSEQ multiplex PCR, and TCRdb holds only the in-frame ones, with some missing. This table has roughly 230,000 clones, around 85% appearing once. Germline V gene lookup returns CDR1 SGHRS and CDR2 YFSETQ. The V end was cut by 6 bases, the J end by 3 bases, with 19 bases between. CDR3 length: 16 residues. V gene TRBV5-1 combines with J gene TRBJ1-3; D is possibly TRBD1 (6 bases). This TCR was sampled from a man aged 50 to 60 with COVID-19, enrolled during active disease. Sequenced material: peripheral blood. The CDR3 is CASTGMGASDGNTIYF. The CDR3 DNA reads TGCGCCAGCACCGGAATGGGGGCCTCAGATGGAAACACCATATATTTT.